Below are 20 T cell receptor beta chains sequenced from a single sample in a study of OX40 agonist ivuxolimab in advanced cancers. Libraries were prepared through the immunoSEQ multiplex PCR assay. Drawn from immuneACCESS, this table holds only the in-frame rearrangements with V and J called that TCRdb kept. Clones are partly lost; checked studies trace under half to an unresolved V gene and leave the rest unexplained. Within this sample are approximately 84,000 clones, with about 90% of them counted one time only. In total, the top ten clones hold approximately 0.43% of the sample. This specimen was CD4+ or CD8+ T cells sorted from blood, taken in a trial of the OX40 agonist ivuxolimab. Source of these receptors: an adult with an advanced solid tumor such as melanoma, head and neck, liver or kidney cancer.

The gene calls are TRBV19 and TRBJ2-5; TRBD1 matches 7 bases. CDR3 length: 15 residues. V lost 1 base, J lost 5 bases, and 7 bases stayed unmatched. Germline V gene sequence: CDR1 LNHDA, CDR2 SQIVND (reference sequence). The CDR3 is CASSIVRGRGETQYF. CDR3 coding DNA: TGTGCCAGTAGTATAGTGAGGGGGCGCGGTGAGACCCAGTACTTC.

The CDR3 reads CASSQEGGQELYEQYF. CDR3 nucleotide sequence: TGCGCCAGCAGCCAAGAAGGGGGACAGGAGCTTTACGAGCAGTACTTC. This chain links TRBV4-3 with TRBJ2-7, with 8 bases fitting TRBD1. The CDR3 length is 16 residues. Germline assignment: CDR1 LGHNA and CDR2 YSLEER. Unmatched junction bases numbered 8, after V lost 0 bases and J lost 4 bases.

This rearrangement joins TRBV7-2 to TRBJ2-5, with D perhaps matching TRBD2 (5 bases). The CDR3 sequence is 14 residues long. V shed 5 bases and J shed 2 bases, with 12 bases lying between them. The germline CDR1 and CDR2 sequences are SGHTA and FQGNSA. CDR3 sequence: CASSPREGQETQYF. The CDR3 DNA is TGTGCCAGCAGCCCTCGAGAGGGACAAGAGACCCAGTACTTC. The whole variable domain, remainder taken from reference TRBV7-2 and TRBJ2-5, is GAGVSQSPSNKVTEKGKDVELRCDPISGHTALYWYRQSLGQGLEFLIYFQGNSAPDKSGLPSDRFSAERTGGSVSTLTIQRTQQEDSAVYLCASSPREGQETQYFGPGTRLLVL.

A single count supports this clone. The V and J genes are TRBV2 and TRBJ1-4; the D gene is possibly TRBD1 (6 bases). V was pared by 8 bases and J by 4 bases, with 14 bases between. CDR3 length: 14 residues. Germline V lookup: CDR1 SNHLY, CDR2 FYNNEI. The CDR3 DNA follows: TGTGCCAGCCATTCGGACAGCTTTAATGAAAAACTGTTTTTT. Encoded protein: CASHSDSFNEKLFF.

The CDR3 DNA reads as TGTGCCAGCAGGCCTTTAGCGGGAGAAGGGGCAGATACGCAGTATTTT. Translating it yields CASRPLAGEGADTQYF. The chain links TRBV6-6 to TRBJ2-3; TRBD2 matches 9 bases. CDR3 size: 16 residues. J was trimmed by 4 bases and V by 6 bases; bases with no gene match: 11. The germline V gene has CDR1 MNHNY and CDR2 SVGAGI (reference sequence).

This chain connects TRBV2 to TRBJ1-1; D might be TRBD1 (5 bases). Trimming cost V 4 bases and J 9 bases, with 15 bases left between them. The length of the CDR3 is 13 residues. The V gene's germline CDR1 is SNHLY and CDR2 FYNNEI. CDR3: CASSGNQGEQAFF. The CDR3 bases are TGTGCCAGCAGTGGAAACCAAGGGGAGCAAGCTTTCTTT. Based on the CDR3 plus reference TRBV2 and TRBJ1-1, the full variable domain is EPEVTQTPSHQVTQMGQEVILRCVPISNHLYFYWYRQILGQKVEFLVSFYNNEISEKSEIFDDQFSVERPDGSNFTLKIRSTKLEDSAMYFCASSGNQGEQAFFGQGTRLTVV.

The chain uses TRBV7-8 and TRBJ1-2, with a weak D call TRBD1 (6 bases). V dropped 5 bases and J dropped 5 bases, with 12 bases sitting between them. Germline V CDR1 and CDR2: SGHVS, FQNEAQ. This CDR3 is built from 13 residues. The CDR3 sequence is CASSRTETYGYTF. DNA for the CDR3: TGTGCCAGCAGCCGGACAGAGACTTATGGCTACACCTTC.

CDR3 DNA: TGTGCCAGCAGCGTAGGGCCAGCAGGGTACGAGCAGTACTTC. Translated, it gives CASSVGPAGYEQYF. The rearrangement uses TRBV9 and TRBJ2-7, with a tentative D call TRBD1 (5 bases). In germline, CDR1 is SGDLS, CDR2 YYNGEE. The V end lost 0 bases, the J end lost 4 bases, and 11 bases lay between the germline ends. This CDR3 has 14 amino acids.

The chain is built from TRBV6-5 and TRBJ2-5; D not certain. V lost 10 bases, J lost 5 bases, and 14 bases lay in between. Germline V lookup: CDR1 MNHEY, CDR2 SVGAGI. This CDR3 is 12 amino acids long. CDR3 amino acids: CATCGVGETQYF. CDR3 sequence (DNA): TGTGCCACTTGTGGGGTTGGGGAGACCCAGTACTTC.

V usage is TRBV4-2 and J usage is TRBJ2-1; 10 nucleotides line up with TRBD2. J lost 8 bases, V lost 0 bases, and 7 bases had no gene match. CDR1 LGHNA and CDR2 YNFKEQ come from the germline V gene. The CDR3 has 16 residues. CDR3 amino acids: CASSQDQSGRADEQFF. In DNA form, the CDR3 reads TGTGCCAGCAGCCAAGATCAAAGCGGGAGGGCCGATGAGCAGTTCTTC.

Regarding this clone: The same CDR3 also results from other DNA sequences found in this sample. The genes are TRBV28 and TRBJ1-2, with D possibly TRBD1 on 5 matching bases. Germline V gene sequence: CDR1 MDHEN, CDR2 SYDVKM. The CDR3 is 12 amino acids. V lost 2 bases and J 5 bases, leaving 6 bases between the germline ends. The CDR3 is CASSLAGYGYTF. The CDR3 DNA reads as TGTGCCAGCAGTTTAGCAGGGTATGGCTACACCTTC.

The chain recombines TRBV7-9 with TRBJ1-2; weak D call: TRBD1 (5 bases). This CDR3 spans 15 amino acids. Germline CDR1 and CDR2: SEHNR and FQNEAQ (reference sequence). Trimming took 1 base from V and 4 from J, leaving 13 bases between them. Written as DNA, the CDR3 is TGTGCCAGCAGCTTAGATGGGGGGACGGGCTATGGCTACACCTTC. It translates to CASSLDGGTGYGYTF.

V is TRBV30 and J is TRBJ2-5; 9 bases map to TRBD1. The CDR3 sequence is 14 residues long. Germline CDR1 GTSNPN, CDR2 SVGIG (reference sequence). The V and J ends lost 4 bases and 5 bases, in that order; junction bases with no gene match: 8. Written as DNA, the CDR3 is TGTGCCTGGAACCCGGGGACAGGGAGCGAGACCCAGTACTTC. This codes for CAWNPGTGSETQYF.

The CDR3 DNA is TGTGCCAGCAGCAGTAGCTCCTACGAGCAGTACTTC. This translates into CASSSSSYEQYF. V is TRBV6-5 and J is TRBJ2-7; D gene uncertain. The germline V gene has CDR1 MNHEY and CDR2 SVGAGI. Trimming took off 6 bases at V and 0 bases at J, with 6 bases between the two ends. This CDR3 has 12 residues.

The CDR3 DNA sequence: TGTGCCAGCAGTTTGGGGGGAAACACCATATATTTT. This sequence encodes CASSLGGNTIYF. The chain joins TRBV28 to TRBJ1-3, with D unresolved. The germline V gene has CDR1 MDHEN and CDR2 SYDVKM. Trimming cost V 3 bases and J 4 bases, with 4 bases left between them. The CDR3 is 12 residues long.

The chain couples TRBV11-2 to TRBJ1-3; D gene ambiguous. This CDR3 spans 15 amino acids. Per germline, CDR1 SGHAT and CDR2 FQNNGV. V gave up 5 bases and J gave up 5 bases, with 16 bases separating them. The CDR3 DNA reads TGTGCCAGCAGCCGAAACACCCAGTATCGAAACACCATATATTTT. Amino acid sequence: CASSRNTQYRNTIYF.

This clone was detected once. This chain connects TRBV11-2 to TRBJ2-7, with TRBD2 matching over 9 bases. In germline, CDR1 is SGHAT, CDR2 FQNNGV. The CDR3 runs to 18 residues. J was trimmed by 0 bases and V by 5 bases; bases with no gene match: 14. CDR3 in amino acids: CASSLVSGRLGSSYEQYF. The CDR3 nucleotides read TGTGCCAGCAGCCTCGTGAGCGGGAGGCTGGGGAGCTCCTACGAGCAGTACTTC.

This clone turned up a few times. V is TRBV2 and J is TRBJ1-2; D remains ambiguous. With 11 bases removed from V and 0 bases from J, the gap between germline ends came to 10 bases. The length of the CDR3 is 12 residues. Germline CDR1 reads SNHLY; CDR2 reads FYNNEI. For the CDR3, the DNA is TGTGCCTTAAGCGCCGCTAACTATGGCTACACCTTC. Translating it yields CALSAANYGYTF.

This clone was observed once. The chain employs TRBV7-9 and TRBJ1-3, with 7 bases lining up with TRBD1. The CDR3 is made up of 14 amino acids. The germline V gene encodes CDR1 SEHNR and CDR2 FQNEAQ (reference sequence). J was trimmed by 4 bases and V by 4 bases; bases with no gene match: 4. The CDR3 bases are TGTGCCAGCAGCTCTGACAGGGCGGGAAACACCATATATTTT. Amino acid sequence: CASSSDRAGNTIYF.

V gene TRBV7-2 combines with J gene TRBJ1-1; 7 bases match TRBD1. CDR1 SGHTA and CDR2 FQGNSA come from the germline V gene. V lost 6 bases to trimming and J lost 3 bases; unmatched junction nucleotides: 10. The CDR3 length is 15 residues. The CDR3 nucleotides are TGTGCCAGCAGACCGAGAGGGGGCGGATACACTGAAGCTTTCTTT. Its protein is CASRPRGGGYTEAFF.